This TCR beta chain emerged from a study of PD-L1 blockade in urothelial cancer. At the level of the study: Researchers found blood samples held a median of 141,255 T cells.

The time point is: peripheral blood 6 weeks after treatment start. V shed 5 bases, J shed 5 bases, and the junction held 13 bases outside the gene matches. The CDR3 covers 17 residues. Looked up from germline, CDR1 is SGHAT and CDR2 is FQDESV (reference sequence). Each PCR received spiked synthetic TCR analog templates. Profiling relied on immunoSEQ multiplex PCR, and the TCRdb table lists in-frame clones only, not all of them. The repertoire holds 72,000 or so clones, with 88% as singletons. This material consisted of PBMCs, taken around atezolizumab (anti-PD-L1) treatment. The rearrangement uses TRBV11-1 and TRBJ2-5; 11 bases are a match to TRBD2. This sequence was found in a man in his sixties with urothelial cancer. DNA for the CDR3: TGTGCCAGCAGCCCCCGAGGACTAGCGGGTTCTTTCGAGACCCAGTACTTC. Amino acid sequence: CASSPRGLAGSFETQYF.